Each of the 26 T cell receptor beta chains below was sequenced from the same sample in a study of blood T cell repertoires in COVID-19. Sequenced by immunoSEQ multiplex PCR; TCRdb stores in-frame clones only, minus some. In the table there are some 120,000 clones, over 75% of which are singletons. The sample comprised peripheral blood. The receptor source for this set is a man aged 45 to 65 with acute or convalescent COVID-19.

The chain couples TRBV5-4 to TRBJ2-2; TRBD1 matches 9 bases. In germline, CDR1 is SGHNT, CDR2 YYREEE (reference sequence). This CDR3 region has 15 residues. V gave up 4 bases and J gave up 6 bases; unmatched junction bases: 7. CDR3 in amino acids: CASSRRDREAGELFF. The CDR3 DNA sequence: TGTGCCAGCAGCCGTAGGGACAGGGAGGCCGGGGAGCTGTTTTTT.

The rearrangement uses TRBV5-1 and TRBJ1-6, with TRBD1 identical over 9 bases. CDR1 and CDR2 from the germline V gene are SGHRS and YFSETQ. V gave up 3 bases and J gave up 5 bases; unmatched junction bases: 3. The CDR3 covers 15 residues. The CDR3 coding sequence is TGCGCCAGCAGCTGGAGGACAGGGGATAATTCACCCCTCCACTTT. Protein product: CASSWRTGDNSPLHF.

The J gene is TRBJ1-2, the V gene TRBV19; TRBD1 agrees at 7 bases. The ends lost 6 bases at V and 1 base at J; junction bases unmatched: 5. CDR3 length: 14 amino acids. Germline-derived CDR1 and CDR2 are LNHDA and SQIVND (reference sequence). CDR3 in amino acids: CASRRTGINYGYTF. The CDR3 coding sequence is TGTGCCAGTAGGCGGACAGGCATTAACTATGGCTACACCTTC.

This chain links TRBV11-2 with TRBJ2-2; maybe TRBD1 (6 bases). The CDR3 runs to 14 residues. V was pared by 1 base and J by 5 bases, with 8 bases between. Germline lookup yields CDR1 SGHAT and CDR2 FQNNGV. The CDR3 is CASSLGQGTGELFF. For the CDR3, the DNA is TGTGCCAGCAGCTTAGGGCAGGGGACCGGGGAGCTGTTTTTT. The variable domain in full, with the rest retrieved from reference TRBV11-2 and TRBJ2-2, is EAGVAQSPRYKIIEKRQSVAFWCNPISGHATLYWYQQILGQGPKLLIQFQNNGVVDDSQLPKDRFSAERLKGVDSTLKIQPAKLEDSAVYLCASSLGQGTGELFFGEGSRLTVL.

In DNA form, the CDR3 reads TGTGCCAGCAGTCCTGGACTAGCGGGACCCTACGAGCAGTACTTC. Its protein product is CASSPGLAGPYEQYF. The chain employs TRBV6-5 and TRBJ2-7, with 12 positions matching TRBD2. Germline V gene sequence: CDR1 MNHEY, CDR2 SVGAGI. V was pared by 5 bases and J by 2 bases, with 4 bases of the junction left unmatched. This CDR3 region has 15 residues.

The chain is built from TRBV10-2 and TRBJ1-5; unclear D gene. CDR1 is WSHSY and CDR2 is SAAADI in the germline V gene. V shed 6 bases and J shed 0 bases, with 15 bases lying between them. The CDR3 spans 16 residues. The CDR3 bases are TGCGCCAGCAGCGCCTCCGGACTGAATAGCAATCAGCCCCAGCATTTT. Translated: CASSASGLNSNQPQHF.

V gene TRBV10-3 combines with J gene TRBJ2-2; weak D call: TRBD1 (6 bases). Deletions cut 8 bases from V and 3 bases from J, with 19 bases between. Germline CDR1 ENHRY, CDR2 SYGVKD. The CDR3 is made up of 16 amino acids. The CDR3 here is CAIPSKTGIDTGELFF. CDR3 DNA: TGTGCCATCCCAAGTAAAACAGGGATAGACACCGGGGAGCTGTTTTTT.

CDR3 in DNA: TGTGCCAGCAGTGAAACTAGCGGGAGATTCACCGGGGAGCTGTTTTTT. Protein product: CASSETSGRFTGELFF. V is TRBV2 and J is TRBJ2-2; 11 bases are a match to TRBD2. This CDR3 comprises 16 residues. J gave up 4 bases and V 2 bases, and 3 bases lay outside the gene matches. The V gene's germline CDR1 is SNHLY and CDR2 FYNNEI.

The chain uses TRBV29-1 and TRBJ1-2; D is perhaps TRBD1 (5 bases). Between the trimmed V and J ends, which lost 2 bases and 4 bases, there was a span of 11 bases. This CDR3 spans 13 amino acids. Per germline, CDR1 SQVTM and CDR2 ANQGSEA. The CDR3 spells CSVESRGGYGYTF. Here the CDR3 DNA reads TGCAGCGTTGAATCAAGGGGCGGCTATGGCTACACCTTC.

This CDR3 is CASSDLTSSYEQYF. The DNA for the CDR3 is TGTGCCAGTAGTGACTTGACTAGTTCTTACGAGCAGTACTTC. The rearrangement uses TRBV19 and TRBJ2-7; perhaps TRBD2 as D (6 bases). The CDR3 contains 14 residues. Germline V gene data show CDR1 as LNHDA and CDR2 as SQIVND (reference sequence). Trimming left V 5 bases short and J 4 bases short, with 15 bases between.

The chain is built from TRBV19 and TRBJ2-7; D might be TRBD2 (5 bases). V gave up 6 bases and J gave up 1 base, with 13 bases separating them. CDR3 length equals 14 residues. CDR1 is LNHDA and CDR2 is SQIVND in the germline V gene (reference sequence). CDR3 sequence: CASRPSRGSYEQYF. As DNA, the CDR3 is TGTGCCAGTAGGCCTAGTAGAGGGTCCTACGAGCAGTACTTC.

The V call is TRBV7-6, the J call TRBJ2-3, with a weak D call TRBD1 (6 bases). The CDR3 runs 15 residues. Germline CDR1 and CDR2: SGHVS and FNYEAQ. V shed 5 bases and J shed 5 bases, with 17 bases lying between them. DNA for the CDR3: TGTGCCAGCAGCGCTACAGGGCCCCCAGGAGATACGCAGTATTTT. This sequence encodes CASSATGPPGDTQYF.

The V gene is TRBV25-1, the J gene TRBJ1-1; D is undetermined. This CDR3 region has 14 residues. Germline lookup yields CDR1 MGHDK and CDR2 SYGVNS. V was shortened by 7 bases and J by 1 base, with 13 bases between the two germline ends. CDR3 loop: CASTGGSRNTEAFF. CDR3 DNA: TGTGCCAGCACCGGAGGGTCCCGGAACACTGAAGCTTTCTTT.

The chain couples TRBV5-4 to TRBJ2-7, with 9 bases lining up with TRBD2. Unmatched junction bases numbered 8, after V lost 1 base and J lost 3 bases. There are 16 residues in the CDR3. Germline-derived CDR1 and CDR2 are SGHNT and YYREEE (reference sequence). The CDR3 nucleotides read TGTGCCAGCAGCTTGAAGCGGGAGGTTCCCCTCTACGAGCAGTACTTC. Encoded protein: CASSLKREVPLYEQYF.

This chain uses TRBV15 with TRBJ1-1; TRBD1 matches at 9 bases. The CDR3 loop spans 15 amino acids. V lost 4 bases, J lost 6 bases, and 9 bases stayed unmatched. Per the germline V gene, CDR1 is LNHNV and CDR2 is YYDKDF (reference sequence). CDR3 region: CATSNPGQGGPEAFF. CDR3 nucleotides: TGTGCCACCAGCAATCCGGGACAGGGAGGGCCTGAAGCTTTCTTT. Full variable domain (outside the CDR3, taken from reference TRBV15 and TRBJ1-1): DAMVIQNPRYQVTQFGKPVTLSCSQTLNHNVMYWYQQKSSQAPKLLFHYYDKDFNNEADTPDNFQSRRPNTSFCFLDIRSPGLGDTAMYLCATSNPGQGGPEAFFGQGTRLTVV.

The genes are TRBV11-3 and TRBJ1-1; maybe TRBD1 (6 bases). CDR1 SGHNT and CDR2 YENEEA come from the germline V gene. V was cut by 6 bases and J by 6 bases, with 20 bases left in between. This CDR3 is 15 amino acids long. The CDR3 region has the DNA TGTGCCAGCAGAACAAGGGGGGGGCAGTCGGCTGAAGCTTTCTTT. Translation gives CASRTRGGQSAEAFF. Together with reference TRBV11-3 and TRBJ1-1, the CDR3 gives the full variable domain: EAGVVQSPRYKIIEKKQPVAFWCNPISGHNTLYWYLQNLGQGPELLIRYENEEAVDDSQLPKDRFSAERLKGVDSTLKIQPAELGDSAVYLCASRTRGGQSAEAFFGQGTRLTVV.

This chain links TRBV18 with TRBJ2-1; 9 bases match TRBD2. The CDR3 length is 16 residues. The junction had 9 bases not matched to a gene; V was cut back by 2 bases and J by 7 bases. The germline V gene has CDR1 KGHSH and CDR2 LQKENI. Here the CDR3 reads CASSPGLAGTGNEQFF. The CDR3 region has the DNA TGTGCCAGCTCACCAGGGCTAGCGGGAACGGGAAATGAGCAGTTCTTC.

This clone was observed once. The genes are TRBV7-2 and TRBJ2-7, with 10 bases lining up with TRBD2. V shed 5 bases and J 3 bases; nucleotides not matched to a gene: 7. The CDR3 has 15 residues. CDR1 SGHTA and CDR2 FQGNSA come from the germline V gene. The CDR3 nucleotides are TGTGCCAGCAGCGGGAAAGCGGGAGGGTTCTACGAGCAGTACTTC. Translated, it gives CASSGKAGGFYEQYF. Based on the CDR3 plus reference TRBV7-2 and TRBJ2-7, the full variable domain is GAGVSQSPSNKVTEKGKDVELRCDPISGHTALYWYRQSLGQGLEFLIYFQGNSAPDKSGLPSDRFSAERTGGSVSTLTIQRTQQEDSAVYLCASSGKAGGFYEQYFGPGTRLTVT.

The rearrangement uses TRBV5-1 and TRBJ2-3; no clear D. The CDR3 spans 13 residues. Germline V gene data show CDR1 as SGHRS and CDR2 as YFSETQ. V lost 1 base to trimming and J lost 4 bases, with 7 bases between them. CDR3 sequence (DNA): TGCGCCAGCAGCTTGATCCTAGCAGATACGCAGTATTTT. It yields the protein CASSLILADTQYF.

The CDR3 loop reads CSASHRAEGYTF. The DNA for the CDR3 is TGCAGTGCTAGTCACAGGGCGGAGGGCTACACCTTC. The chain joins TRBV20-1 to TRBJ1-2; a possible D gene is TRBD1 (6 bases). Trimming shortened V by 3 bases and J by 8 bases, and 13 bases separated the two germline ends. This CDR3 contains 12 residues. Germline V gene data show CDR1 as DFQATT and CDR2 as SNEGSKA (reference sequence).

The CDR3: CASSRGVNEQFF. In DNA, the CDR3 is TGTGCCAGCAGCCGCGGGGTCAATGAGCAGTTCTTC. The rearrangement joins TRBV6-5 to TRBJ2-1; the D gene is possibly TRBD2 (6 bases). The germline V gene has CDR1 MNHEY and CDR2 SVGAGI. The CDR3 is 12 amino acids. V was shortened by 6 bases and J by 6 bases, with 9 bases between the two germline ends.

Only one count was recorded for this clone. The V call is TRBV12-5, the J call TRBJ2-3; 13 bases match TRBD2. Trimming took 6 bases from V and 6 from J; bases not matched to a gene: 3. The CDR3 length is 14 residues. Germline-derived CDR1 and CDR2 are LGHNT and FRNRAP. CDR3 bases: TGTGCTAGTGGATGGACTAGCGGGAGTGATACGCAGTATTTT. Its protein is CASGWTSGSDTQYF.

The rearrangement links TRBV6-5 to TRBJ2-2; D is ambiguous. CDR3 length: 14 residues. Deletions cut 8 bases from V and 4 bases from J, with 14 bases between. CDR1 and CDR2 (germline): MNHEY, SVGAGI. The CDR3 nucleotides read TGTGCCAGCGTTTTGGGCCATGGCACCGGGGAGCTGTTTTTT. Protein: CASVLGHGTGELFF.

The CDR3 loop is CASSQTSAGRSYNEQFF. CDR3 in DNA: TGCGCCAGCAGCCAAACGTCGGCGGGGCGCTCCTACAATGAGCAGTTCTTC. This chain joins TRBV4-1 and TRBJ2-1; TRBD2 is a possible D gene (6 bases). Germline values: CDR1 MGHRA, CDR2 YSYEKL. The germline V and J ends were trimmed by 2 bases and 0 bases, with 14 bases remaining between them. The CDR3 consists of 17 residues.

The gene calls are TRBV25-1 and TRBJ1-2, with a possible D match to TRBD1 (5 bases). The CDR3 is 14 residues long. Germline loops: CDR1 MGHDK, CDR2 SYGVNS. V lost 1 base to trimming and J lost 5 bases, with 11 bases between them. DNA of the CDR3: TGTGCCAGCAGTGAATTGGGAGGGGCGTATGGCTACACCTTC. Protein product: CASSELGGAYGYTF.

CDR3 region: CASSPNPGVGANVLTF. The CDR3 DNA reads TGTGCCAGCAGCCCGAACCCAGGGGTTGGGGCCAACGTCCTGACTTTC. This chain connects TRBV5-4 to TRBJ2-6, with D possibly matching TRBD1 (6 bases). The V gene's germline CDR1 is SGHNT and CDR2 YYREEE (reference sequence). This CDR3 is 16 amino acids long. V gave up 4 bases and J gave up 3 bases, with 14 bases separating them.